The 19 T cell receptor beta chains reported below all come from one sample, sequenced in a study of blood T cells in healthy people across ages. The second PCR ran about 6 to 12 cycles with a sample-barcoded 5' primer and J-beta primers. Via MiXCR, TCRdb re-called the 5' RACE reads, giving one row per CDR3 protein. Among about 620,000 distinct CDR3 sequences listed, roughly half were seen once. Specimen: blood. Receptors originate from an elderly woman in good health.

The V call is TRBV12-3 or TRBV12-4, the J call TRBJ2-5, with D perhaps TRBD1 (6 bases). The CDR3 has 14 amino acids. V was trimmed by 8 bases and J by 5 bases, leaving 18 bases between them. For the CDR3, the DNA is TGTGCCAGCCGGGGCCCAGGGGAGTTGGAGACCCAGTACTTC. Translation gives CASRGPGELETQYF.

This chain uses TRBV3-1 with TRBJ1-2; D is unresolved. CDR3 length: 13 residues. Germline V gives CDR1 LGHDT, CDR2 YNNKEL (reference sequence). V lost 3 bases, J lost 2 bases, and 7 bases lay in between. The CDR3 DNA sequence: TGTGCCAGCAGCCAGTTTCACAACTATGGCTACACCTTC. This sequence encodes CASSQFHNYGYTF.

In DNA, the CDR3 is TGTGCCAGCAGCCTAGTGGGGGCCCAGCATTTT. Encoded protein: CASSLVGAQHF. The rearrangement joins TRBV6-6 to TRBJ1-5; weak D call: TRBD1 (5 bases). Germline-derived CDR1 and CDR2 are MNHNY and SVGAGI (reference sequence). The CDR3 contains 11 residues. The germline V and J ends were trimmed by 6 bases and 11 bases, with 11 bases remaining between them.

The chain links TRBV20-1 to TRBJ2-7; TRBD2 aligns across 12 bases. With the DNA end fitting TRBJ2-5 better, the J assignment may be wrong. Germline V gives CDR1 DFQATT, CDR2 SNEGSKA (reference sequence). The length of the CDR3 is 16 residues. The CDR3 reads CSARDPTSGGTETQYF. In DNA form, the CDR3 reads TGCAGTGCTAGAGATCCCACTAGCGGGGGGACGGAGACCCAGTACTTC.

Here the CDR3 DNA reads TGCAGTGCCGCCCGGACTAGCACAGATACGCAGTATTTT. Translating it yields CSAARTSTDTQYF. This chain joins TRBV20-1 and TRBJ2-3; TRBD2 might be the D (5 bases). CDR1 is DFQATT and CDR2 is SNEGSKA in the germline V gene (reference sequence). Trimming removed 6 bases at V and 0 bases at J, with 10 bases between. This CDR3 is built from 13 residues.

The chain links TRBV20-1 to TRBJ2-3; TRBD2 is a possible D gene (5 bases). There are 15 residues in the CDR3. Germline CDR1 and CDR2: DFQATT and SNEGSKA (reference sequence). The V and J ends lost 0 bases and 7 bases respectively, with 17 bases between them. CDR3: CSARDGPPSRNTQYF. The CDR3 DNA sequence: TGCAGTGCTAGAGACGGACCTCCTAGCAGGAATACGCAGTATTTT.

The rearrangement uses TRBV5-8 and TRBJ2-1, with D uncertain. The ends were cut back, 1 base at V and 8 bases at J, with 10 bases in the middle. This CDR3 contains 13 residues. Germline V gene data show CDR1 as SGHTS and CDR2 as YDEGEE. In nucleotides, the CDR3 is TGTGCCAGCAGCTTGTCTACAGATGATGAGCAGTTCTTC. Its protein is CASSLSTDDEQFF.

The V gene is TRBV9, the J gene TRBJ2-4, with TRBD2 matching over 14 bases. Germline CDR1 and CDR2: SGDLS and YYNGEE. With 3 bases clipped from V and 9 bases from J, the junction kept 5 bases outside the gene matches. This CDR3 is 15 amino acids long. The CDR3 loop reads CASSATSGGGSIQYF. The CDR3 region has the DNA TGTGCCAGCAGCGCGACTAGCGGGGGGGGAAGCATTCAGTACTTC.

The chain links TRBV20-1 to TRBJ2-1; TRBD2 agrees at 12 bases. The CDR3 runs 18 residues. V shed 1 base, J shed 4 bases, and the junction held 11 bases outside the gene matches. CDR1 is DFQATT, CDR2 SNEGSKA, per germline (reference sequence). This CDR3 is CSARVASGGASRYNEQFF. The CDR3 nucleotides read TGCAGTGCTAGAGTAGCTAGCGGGGGGGCCAGTAGGTACAATGAGCAGTTCTTC.

This clonotype was detected a few times. A read error may be the cause here, since a much bigger clone is one base away. The chain has TRBV10-3 and TRBJ2-7; D is undetermined. CDR1 ENHRY and CDR2 SYGVKD come from the germline V gene. This CDR3 region has 13 residues. Trimming cost V 8 bases and J 7 bases, with 18 bases left between them. The CDR3 here is CAISATTHNEQYF. In DNA, the CDR3 is TGTGCCATCTCCGCTACAACCCACAATGAGCAGTACTTC.

The chain is built from TRBV5-1 and TRBJ2-3; no reliable D call. CDR3 length: 15 amino acids. Trimming took 2 bases from V and 6 from J, leaving 16 bases between them. Germline assignment: CDR1 SGHRS and CDR2 YFSETQ. CDR3 in amino acids: CASSFDIFQRDTQYF. CDR3 DNA: TGCGCCAGCAGCTTTGACATTTTTCAAAGGGATACGCAGTATTTT.

The V gene is TRBV9, the J gene TRBJ1-6; D is unresolved. Trimming shortened V by 4 bases and J by 7 bases, and 9 bases separated the two germline ends. The CDR3 totals 13 residues. The germline gives CDR1 SGDLS, CDR2 YYNGEE. CDR3 nucleotides: TGTGCCAGCAGCCAAGCGACCAATTCACCCCTCCACTTT. It translates to CASSQATNSPLHF.

This clonotype was recorded at least ten times. V and J are TRBV20-1 and TRBJ2-3; D call uncertain. Deletions cut 6 bases from V and 1 base from J, with 11 bases between. The germline gives CDR1 DFQATT, CDR2 SNEGSKA (reference sequence). CDR3 length: 13 residues. This CDR3 is CSASKIGTDTQYF. The CDR3 DNA reads as TGCAGTGCCTCCAAGATTGGCACAGATACGCAGTATTTT.

The rearrangement joins TRBV20-1 to TRBJ2-1, with TRBD2 matching over 8 bases. Per the germline V gene, CDR1 is DFQATT and CDR2 is SNEGSKA (reference sequence). V dropped 3 bases and J dropped 13; count of bases not matched to a gene: 17. The CDR3 contains 15 residues. The CDR3 sequence: CSASLRGRLQETQFF. CDR3 bases: TGCAGTGCTAGCTTACGCGGGAGGTTACAAGAGACCCAGTTCTTC.

Only a few counts were recorded for this clonotype. This sequence joins TRBV29-1 and TRBJ1-5; perhaps TRBD1 as D (5 bases). Germline V gene data show CDR1 as SQVTM and CDR2 as ANQGSEA. Trimming cost V 4 bases and J 5 bases, with 9 bases left between them. The CDR3 totals 12 residues. CDR3 DNA: TGCAGCGTTGCTCAGGGTGATCAGCCCCAGCATTTT. Residues: CSVAQGDQPQHF.

The gene calls are TRBV11-2 and TRBJ1-1, with D possibly being TRBD1 (5 bases). Germline CDR1 is SGHAT and CDR2 is FQNNGV. Trimming removed 5 bases at V and 6 bases at J, with 10 bases between. This CDR3 spans 12 amino acids. DNA for the CDR3: TGTGCCAGCAGCCTAGGGACGTCTGAAGCTTTCTTT. Protein product: CASSLGTSEAFF.

This chain's CDR3 is CASGRLAGYDEQFF. The CDR3 DNA sequence: TGCGCCAGCGGCCGACTAGCGGGTTACGATGAGCAGTTCTTC. The chain couples TRBV10-2 to TRBJ2-1; 10 bases fit TRBD2. This CDR3 comprises 14 residues. J lost 8 bases, V lost 8 bases, and 9 bases had no gene match. Germline-derived CDR1 and CDR2 are WSHSY and SAAADI.

This clonotype has at least ten counts. The chain uses TRBV5-1 and TRBJ2-1, with D possibly being TRBD1 (6 bases). Per germline, CDR1 SGHRS and CDR2 YFSETQ. Trimming pared 7 bases from V and 0 bases from J, leaving 14 bases between. The CDR3 contains 15 residues. This CDR3 is CASRDTGSSYNEQFF. As DNA, the CDR3 is TGCGCCAGCCGCGACACAGGGAGCTCCTACAATGAGCAGTTCTTC.

The chain is built from TRBV7-6 and TRBJ1-1; tentative D call: TRBD1 (6 bases). Per the germline V gene, CDR1 is SGHVS and CDR2 is FNYEAQ. CDR3 length: 15 residues. Trimming cost V 0 bases and J 4 bases, with 12 bases left between them. The CDR3 DNA reads TGTGCCAGCAGCTTAGCTTTGGGGGCGGGCACTGAAGCTTTCTTT. It translates to CASSLALGAGTEAFF.